This TCR beta chain was retrieved from a study of tumor-infiltrating lymphocytes in oesophageal squamous cell carcinoma. The CDR3 has 14 amino acids. The V gene lost 5 bases and the J gene lost 2 bases, with 13 bases spanning the gap. Germline-derived CDR1 and CDR2 are SGHTA and FQGTGA. TCRdb fed the PCR reads into MiXCR, producing one record per CDR3 protein. The sample has approximately 15,000 distinct CDR3 sequences, more than 50% seen once. The sample was esophageal tumor tissue. This receptor was obtained from a male donor with esophageal squamous cell carcinoma. This chain joins TRBV7-3 and TRBJ2-7; D gene uncertain. The CDR3 DNA sequence: TGTGCCAGCAGCCGTGAGGAATCTCCCTACGAGCAGTACTTC. It translates to CASSREESPYEQYF.